This is a list of T cell receptor beta chains from one sample in a study of T cells in Graves' hyperthyroidism and ophthalmopathy. One entry per CDR3 protein results from TCRdb running MiXCR on the multiplex PCR reads. The table includes about 840,000 distinct CDR3 sequences, 35% to 40% detected once. The sample comprised blood. The receptors here all came from a man aged 18 to 29 with Graves' hyperthyroidism. Both conserved end residues are part of each CDR3. Fields, in order: clone size, D gene, V gene, J gene, CDR3 length, CDR3 DNA, CDR3 protein. The D gene is left open where the match is weak. Rows give clone size only sometimes, using once, few, many, or a class for an expanded clone.

>NA|NA|TRBV7-2|TRBJ2-1|14
TGTGCCAGCAGCCCGTCCTGGAGCTCCGGGGAGCAGTTCTTC
CASSPSWSSGEQFF
>NA|NA|TRBV15|TRBJ2-7|15
TGTGCCACCAGCAGCCCCGGGGGCGTCGGCTACGAGCAGTACTTC
CATSSPGGVGYEQYF
>many|NA|TRBV10-3|TRBJ2-2|12
TGTGCCATCAGTGAGTGGGGCGGGGAGCTGTTTTTT
CAISEWGGELFF
>NA|NA|TRBV6-1|TRBJ2-7|14
TGTGCCAGCAGTCATCAAACAGTTGACTACGAGCAGTACTTC
CASSHQTVDYEQYF
>few|NA|TRBV7-9|TRBJ2-5|17
TGTGCCAGCAGCTCGTTAATCCGCCCCCCGGAGCAAGAGACCCAGTACTTC
CASSSLIRPPEQETQYF
>NA|NA|TRBV10-3|TRBJ2-3|11
TGTGCCATCAGAAACACAGATACGCAGTATTTT
CAIRNTDTQYF
>many|TRBD1|TRBV7-9|TRBJ1-2|14
TGTGCCAGCAGCTCCTGGACAGGCACTTATGGCTACACCTTC
CASSSWTGTYGYTF
>few|NA|TRBV20-1|TRBJ2-7|14
TGCAGTGCTAGAGTTGCGGGGGCCCTCTACGAGCAGTACTTC
CSARVAGALYEQYF
>once|NA|TRBV12-3/TRBV12-4|TRBJ1-1|12
TGTGCCGGCAGCCTATTTAGGTCTGAAGCTTTCTTT
CAGSLFRSEAFF
>many|TRBD1|TRBV12-3/TRBV12-4|TRBJ1-2|11
TGTGCCAGCAGTCCCGGGACAGGGCGGACCTTC
CASSPGTGRTF
>NA|NA|TRBV5-1|TRBJ1-2|13
TGCGCCAGCAGCTCCCAGAGGACAGATGGCTACACCTTC
CASSSQRTDGYTF
>NA|NA|TRBV12-3/TRBV12-4|TRBJ1-1|15
TGTGCCAGCAGTTTACAGGGGACGGCGGACACTGAAGCTTTCTTT
CASSLQGTADTEAFF
>NA|NA|TRBV20-1|TRBJ1-1|14
TGCAGTGCTATCCTCGGACAGTTGAACACTGAAGCTTTCTTT
CSAILGQLNTEAFF
>many|NA|TRBV29-1|TRBJ2-7|13
TGCAGCGTTGAAGAACAGGGATACTACGAGCAGTACTTC
CSVEEQGYYEQYF
>NA|NA|TRBV29-1|TRBJ1-1|13
TGCAGCGTTGTATCGGGAGGAGACACTGAAGCTTTCTTT
CSVVSGGDTEAFF
>NA|NA|TRBV4-1|TRBJ1-2|17
TGCGCCAGCAGCCACCCTGGGAAAAGGGAGTTGGGCTATGGCTACACCTTC
CASSHPGKRELGYGYTF
>few|NA|TRBV7-8|TRBJ1-5|14
TGTGCCAGCAGCCCCCAAGGCGGGGGTCAGCCCCAGCATTTT
CASSPQGGGQPQHF
>NA|NA|TRBV25-1|TRBJ2-2|15
TGTGCCAGCCAAGAGGGGGACTCGCTTATAGGGGAGCTGTTTTTT
CASQEGDSLIGELFF
>NA|NA|TRBV20-1|TRBJ1-6|13
TGCAGTGCGCGAATCGGGGCAAATTCACCCCTCCACTTT
CSARIGANSPLHF
>NA|NA|TRBV15|TRBJ1-6|13
TGTGCCACCAGCAGAGAAGGGGGATCACCCCTCCACTTT
CATSREGGSPLHF
>few|TRBD2|TRBV20-1|TRBJ2-7|11
TGCAGTGCTACACTAGCGGAGGAGCAGTACTTC
CSATLAEEQYF
>once|NA|TRBV29-1|TRBJ1-2|12
TGCAGCGCGCCCCTAGGGAGCCCTGGCTACACCTTC
CSAPLGSPGYTF
>many|NA|TRBV7-9|TRBJ2-5|14
TGTGCCAGCAGCAGTGGGGGAGTCGGGGAGACCCAGTACTTC
CASSSGGVGETQYF
>many|NA|TRBV6-5|TRBJ2-2|13
TGTGCCAGCAGTGAACAGGTCACCGGGGAGCTGTTTTTT
CASSEQVTGELFF
>NA|TRBD1|TRBV9|TRBJ2-2|18
TGTGCCAGCAATTCGGGACAGGGGGCGACCGGCGGCACCGGGGAGCTGTTTTTT
CASNSGQGATGGTGELFF
>many|NA|TRBV7-2|TRBJ2-7|15
TGTGCCAGCAGCAAAGCCGGGCCTAACAACTACGAGCAGTACTTC
CASSKAGPNNYEQYF
>NA|NA|TRBV25-1|TRBJ1-6|13
TGTGCCAGCCCGATTCAGGGGAATTCACCCCTCCACTTT
CASPIQGNSPLHF
>NA|TRBD1|TRBV7-3|TRBJ1-1|15
TGTGCCAGCAGCCCTGGACAGGGGACGGACACTGAAGCTTTCTTT
CASSPGQGTDTEAFF
>many|TRBD1|TRBV12-3/TRBV12-4|TRBJ1-2|13
TGTGCCAGCACGGACAGGGTGGGGCCTGGCTACACCTTC
CASTDRVGPGYTF
>many|NA|TRBV7-8|TRBJ1-5|16
TGTGCCAGCAGCTTAGCGCAACGGGACAGCAATCAGCCCCAGCATTTT
CASSLAQRDSNQPQHF
>many|NA|TRBV29-1|TRBJ1-2|14
TGCAGCGCCTCGGGGGACCCCTCTGTTTATGGCTACACCTTC
CSASGDPSVYGYTF
>NA|NA|TRBV3-1|TRBJ2-7|14
TGTGCCAGCAGCCTCGGTGTGGACTCCTACGAGCAGTACTTC
CASSLGVDSYEQYF
>many|NA|TRBV5-6|TRBJ1-5|15
TGTGCCAGCAGCTTCTCCAGGGAGGGCAATCAGCCCCAGCATTTT
CASSFSREGNQPQHF
>NA|NA|TRBV25-1|TRBJ1-1|15
NA
CACSARRRGRYEAFF
>NA|NA|TRBV11-3|TRBJ2-5|13
TGTGCCAGCAGCTCTCATGGTGGGGAGACCCAGTACTTC
CASSSHGGETQYF
>many|NA|TRBV19|TRBJ2-7|13
TGTGCCAGTAGTGCGGGACTTACCTACGAGCAGTACTTC
CASSAGLTYEQYF
>NA|NA|TRBV9|TRBJ2-5|14
TGTGCCAGCAGCGACAATTCAGGGGAAGAGACCCAGTACTTC
CASSDNSGEETQYF
>NA|TRBD2|TRBV7-9|TRBJ2-7|15
TGTGCCAGCAGCTCTTCCGGACTAGGATACTACGAGCAGTACTTC
CASSSSGLGYYEQYF
>many|NA|TRBV5-6|TRBJ1-1|13
TGTGCCAGCACCCTAGGGTTCGGCACTGAAGCTTTCTTT
CASTLGFGTEAFF
>NA|TRBD1|TRBV7-8|TRBJ2-7|13
TGTGCCAGCAGCCCGGGGACAGGGAGCGAGCAGTACTTC
CASSPGTGSEQYF
>NA|TRBD2|TRBV6-5|TRBJ2-5|15
TGTGCCAGCAGTTACCTGGGTAGCGGGGGGCGGACCCAGTACTTC
CASSYLGSGGRTQYF
>NA|NA|TRBV5-1|TRBJ1-3|14
TGCGCCAGCAGCTTAGAATGGGACAGAAACACCATATATTTT
CASSLEWDRNTIYF